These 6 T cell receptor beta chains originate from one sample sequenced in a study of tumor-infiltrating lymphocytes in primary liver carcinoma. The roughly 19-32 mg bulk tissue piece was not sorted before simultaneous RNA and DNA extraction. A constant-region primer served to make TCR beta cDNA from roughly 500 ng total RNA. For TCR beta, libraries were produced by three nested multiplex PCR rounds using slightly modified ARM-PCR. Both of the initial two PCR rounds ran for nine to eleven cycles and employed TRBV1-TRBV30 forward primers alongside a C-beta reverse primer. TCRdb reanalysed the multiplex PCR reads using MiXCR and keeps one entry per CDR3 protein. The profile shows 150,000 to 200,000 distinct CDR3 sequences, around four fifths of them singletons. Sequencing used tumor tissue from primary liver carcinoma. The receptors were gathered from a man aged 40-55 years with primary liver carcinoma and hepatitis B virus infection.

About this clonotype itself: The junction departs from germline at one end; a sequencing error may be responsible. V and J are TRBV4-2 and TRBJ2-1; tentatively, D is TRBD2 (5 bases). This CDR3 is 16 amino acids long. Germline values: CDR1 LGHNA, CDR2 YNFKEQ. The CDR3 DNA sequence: TGTGCCAGCAGCCAAGAGGCGGGCTGGGCCCACAATGAGAAGTTCTTC. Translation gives CASSQEAGWAHNEKFF.

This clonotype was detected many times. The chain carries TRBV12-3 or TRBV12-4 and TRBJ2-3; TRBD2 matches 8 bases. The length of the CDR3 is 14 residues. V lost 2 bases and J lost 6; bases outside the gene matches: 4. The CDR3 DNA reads TGTGCCAGCAGTTTAAGCGGGACTAGGGATACGCAGTATTTT. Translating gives CASSLSGTRDTQYF.

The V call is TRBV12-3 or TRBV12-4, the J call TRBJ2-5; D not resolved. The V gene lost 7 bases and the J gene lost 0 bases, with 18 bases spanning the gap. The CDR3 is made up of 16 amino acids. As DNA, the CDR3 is TGTGCCAGCAATTTCTATGGGCATGCGGACCAAGAGACCCAGTACTTC. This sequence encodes CASNFYGHADQETQYF.

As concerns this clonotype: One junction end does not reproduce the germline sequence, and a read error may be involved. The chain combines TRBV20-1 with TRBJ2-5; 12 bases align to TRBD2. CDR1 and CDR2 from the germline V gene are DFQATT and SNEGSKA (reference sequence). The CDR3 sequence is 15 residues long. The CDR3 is CSDRDPSGRGETQYF. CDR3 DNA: TGCAGTGATAGAGATCCTAGCGGGAGGGGGGAGACCCAGTACTTC.

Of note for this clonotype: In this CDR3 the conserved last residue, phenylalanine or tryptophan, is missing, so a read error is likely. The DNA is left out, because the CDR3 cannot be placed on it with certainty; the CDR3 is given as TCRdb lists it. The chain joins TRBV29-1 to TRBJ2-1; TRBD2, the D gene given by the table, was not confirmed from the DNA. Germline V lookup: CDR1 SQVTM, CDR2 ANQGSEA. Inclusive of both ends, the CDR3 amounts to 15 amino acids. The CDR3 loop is CSVGLAGGSYNEQFS.

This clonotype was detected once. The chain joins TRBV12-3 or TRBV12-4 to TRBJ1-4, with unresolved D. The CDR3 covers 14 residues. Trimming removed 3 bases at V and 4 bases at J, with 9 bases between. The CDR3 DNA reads TGTGCCAGCAGTTTGATAGGGCTTAATGAAAAACTGTTTTTT. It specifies CASSLIGLNEKLFF.